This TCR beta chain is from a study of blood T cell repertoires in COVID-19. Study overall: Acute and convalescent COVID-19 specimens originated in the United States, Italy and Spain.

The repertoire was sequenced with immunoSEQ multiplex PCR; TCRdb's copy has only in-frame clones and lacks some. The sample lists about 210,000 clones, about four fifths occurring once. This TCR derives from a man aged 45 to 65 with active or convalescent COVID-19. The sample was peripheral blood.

CDR3 sequence reads: CASSEPVGAGVVDTQYF. The CDR3 coding sequence is TGCGCCAGCAGTGAGCCCGTCGGAGCGGGGGTGGTGGATACGCAGTATTTT. The V and J genes are TRBV10-2 and TRBJ2-3, with 8 bases aligning to TRBD2. Germline V CDR1 and CDR2: WSHSY, SAAADI. This CDR3 has 17 residues. V lost 2 bases and J lost 6; bases outside the gene matches: 13.